This is a list of T cell receptor beta chains from one sample in a study of TIL therapy for anti-PD-1-resistant metastatic lung cancer. The assay was immunoSEQ multiplex PCR, and TCRdb's table has in-frame clones only and misses some. The sample contains approximately 30,000 clones, around three quarters of which appear only once. The sequences come from blood, collected at baseline. The source of these receptors is a woman aged 25-85 years with non-small cell lung cancer. Both conserved end residues are part of each CDR3. A D gene is named only where the DNA matches it firmly. Size is omitted from some rows. Given values are once, few, many or a class for expanded clones.

v_call	cdr3_length	j_call	d_call	clone_size	cdr3_nt	cdr3_aa
TRBV7-6	15	TRBJ2-1	NA	NA	TGTGCCAGCAGCCCCCGGGACTTGGCCTACAATGAGCAGTTCTTC	CASSPRDLAYNEQFF
TRBV28	13	TRBJ1-1	NA	few	TGTGCCAGCAGTTTACGGGAGAACACTGAAGCTTTCTTT	CASSLRENTEAFF
TRBV7-8	15	TRBJ2-1	NA	NA	TGTGCCAGCAGTCTTAGGCGGGACCACTACAATGAGCAGTTCTTC	CASSLRRDHYNEQFF
TRBV9	15	TRBJ1-1	TRBD1	NA	TGTGCCAGCAGCGCTACAGGGGGCGCGAACACTGAAGCTTTCTTT	CASSATGGANTEAFF
TRBV5-4	15	TRBJ1-2	NA	NA	TGTGCCAGCAGCGGGACGAAGGGGGAAAACTATGGCTACACCTTC	CASSGTKGENYGYTF
TRBV19	17	TRBJ2-3	TRBD2	NA	TGTGCCAGTAGTTTAAGGGCCAGCGGGAGGATCACAGATACGCAGTATTTT	CASSLRASGRITDTQYF
TRBV7-9	14	TRBJ1-1	NA	few	TGTGCCAGCAGCTTATCTGGGGGTAACACTGAAGCTTTCTTT	CASSLSGGNTEAFF
TRBV4-1	15	TRBJ2-7	NA	NA	TGCGCCAGCAGCCAAGATCCGGGCAGCTCCTACGAGCAGTACTTC	CASSQDPGSSYEQYF
TRBV25-1	16	TRBJ2-1	TRBD2	NA	TGTGCCAGCAGTGTCCCGAGCGGGAGGGGACACAATGAGCAGTTCTTC	CASSVPSGRGHNEQFF
TRBV19	16	TRBJ1-3	TRBD1	few	TGTGCCAGTAGTATCCGGACAGGAAGCTCTGGAAACACCATATATTTT	CASSIRTGSSGNTIYF
TRBV30	15	TRBJ2-5	TRBD2	NA	TGTGCCTGGAGTACCACTAGCGGTTTCCAAGAGACCCAGTACTTC	CAWSTTSGFQETQYF
TRBV5-6	12	TRBJ2-7	NA	NA	TGTGCCAGCAGCTACTTGGGGTACGAGCAGTACTTC	CASSYLGYEQYF
TRBV5-8	15	TRBJ2-1	NA	NA	TGTGCCAGCAGTCAGGACGTGAGCTCCTACAATGAGCAGTTCTTC	CASSQDVSSYNEQFF
TRBV5-4	14	TRBJ2-3	NA	NA	TGTGCCAGCCGGCGTCAAGGGAGCACAGATACGCAGTATTTT	CASRRQGSTDTQYF
TRBV6-1	13	TRBJ1-2	TRBD1	once	TGTGCCAGCAGTGACCTGGGAGGGGGCGGCTACACCTTC	CASSDLGGGGYTF
TRBV29-1	12	TRBJ1-2	NA	few	TGCAGCGTTTTCACCGGGGTCTATGGCTACACCTTC	CSVFTGVYGYTF
TRBV9	14	TRBJ2-1	TRBD2	NA	TGTGCCAGCAGCGTTAGCGGGAGGTTAAATGAGCAGTTCTTC	CASSVSGRLNEQFF
TRBV11-2	12	TRBJ2-1	NA	NA	TGTGCCAGCAGCTTAGTCCACAATGAGCAGTTCTTC	CASSLVHNEQFF
TRBV19	14	TRBJ2-5	TRBD1	NA	TGTGCCAGTAGTATAGGACAGGGGGCTGAGACCCAGTACTTC	CASSIGQGAETQYF
TRBV19	16	TRBJ1-4	NA	NA	TGTGCCAGTAGTATATTGGGGGAAGCAACTAATGAAAAACTGTTTTTT	CASSILGEATNEKLFF
TRBV7-9	14	TRBJ2-7	NA	NA	TGTGCCAGCAGCTTAGGAATAGTGGCCTACGAGCAGTACTTC	CASSLGIVAYEQYF
TRBV5-1	14	TRBJ2-1	TRBD1	NA	TGCGCCAGCAGCTTGGGGGACAGATACAATGAGCAGTTCTTC	CASSLGDRYNEQFF
TRBV2	16	TRBJ2-7	NA	NA	TGTGCCAGCAGTCGAGGGGCGGGGAGCGGCTCCTACGAGCAGTACTTC	CASSRGAGSGSYEQYF
TRBV11-2	16	TRBJ2-1	NA	once	TGTGCCAGCAGCCCATTCCTAGCGAGCTCCTACAATGAGCAGTTCTTC	CASSPFLASSYNEQFF
TRBV2	16	TRBJ2-3	TRBD2	NA	TGTGCCAGCAGTGAGTGGACTAGCGGGAGTATGTATACGCAGTATTTT	CASSEWTSGSMYTQYF
TRBV7-2	18	TRBJ2-3	TRBD2	NA	TGTGCCAGCAGCCCTGGAAAAACTAGCGCTACTAGCACAGATACGCAGTATTTT	CASSPGKTSATSTDTQYF
TRBV5-1	13	TRBJ1-2	NA	few	TGCGCCAGCAGCTTGGAGGGGAATAGCGGCTACACCTTC	CASSLEGNSGYTF
TRBV6-1	19	TRBJ2-4	NA	NA	TGTGCCAGCAGTGCTGGGGTAGTTTTGGGCCCCGTAGCCAAAAACATTCAGTACTTC	CASSAGVVLGPVAKNIQYF
TRBV29-1	14	TRBJ1-2	TRBD1	NA	TGCAGCGTGGGACAGGGACTCTCCTATGAGGGCTACACCTTC	CSVGQGLSYEGYTF
TRBV27	14	TRBJ1-2	TRBD1	NA	TGTGCCAGCAGTTTATCCCGGACAGGGGGTGGCTACACCTTC	CASSLSRTGGGYTF
TRBV4-2	15	TRBJ2-1	TRBD2	NA	TGTGCCAGCAGCGGGACTAGCGGGAGGGCCGATGAGCAGTTCTTC	CASSGTSGRADEQFF
TRBV6-5	15	TRBJ2-1	NA	NA	TGTGCCAGCAGTTACTCAGGGACAAAGGTTGGTGAGCAGTTCTTC	CASSYSGTKVGEQFF
TRBV30	13	TRBJ1-2	TRBD1	NA	TGTGCCTGGAGGAGCTGGGACAGGGGGCGGTACACCTTC	CAWRSWDRGRYTF
TRBV5-1	14	TRBJ1-1	NA	NA	TGCGCCAGCAGCCCGCAGAGGAGGGACACTGAAGCTTTCTTT	CASSPQRRDTEAFF
TRBV7-6	14	TRBJ2-3	NA	NA	TGTGCCAGCAGCGAGACTGGGACCGCAGATACGCAGTATTTT	CASSETGTADTQYF
TRBV11-2	13	TRBJ2-1	NA	NA	TGTGCCAGCAGCCTGGACACTTACAATGAGCAGTTCTTC	CASSLDTYNEQFF
TRBV30	11	TRBJ2-2	NA	NA	TGTGCCCGATCCCTGGCCGGGGAGCTGTTTTTT	CARSLAGELFF
TRBV10-3	14	TRBJ1-2	TRBD1	few	TGTGCCATCCGGCCCTCGGACAGGATTGAAGGCTACACCTTC	CAIRPSDRIEGYTF
TRBV11-2	11	TRBJ2-7	NA	few	TGTGCCAGCAGCTTGCACTACGAGCAGTACTTC	CASSLHYEQYF
TRBV1	16	TRBJ1-2	NA	NA	TGCACCAGCAGCCCCCATTACCAGGACAGGTATTATGGCTACACCTTC	CTSSPHYQDRYYGYTF
TRBV7-9	12	TRBJ1-1	TRBD1	NA	TGTGCCAGCAGCTATGGGACAGGGGAAGCTTTCTTT	CASSYGTGEAFF
TRBV27	15	TRBJ2-2	NA	NA	TGTGCCAGCAGTTTGTCCGGATGGAACACCGGGGAGCTGTTTTTT	CASSLSGWNTGELFF
TRBV5-1	14	TRBJ2-5	NA	NA	TGCGCCAGCAGCTTGTGGGGGTCCCAAGAGACCCAGTACTTC	CASSLWGSQETQYF
TRBV6-1	14	TRBJ2-2	NA	few	TGTGCCAGCAGTGTTCACAGGATCACCGGGGAGCTGTTTTTT	CASSVHRITGELFF
TRBV14	12	TRBJ2-1	NA	NA	TGTGCCAGCAGCCAAGTTTACTATGAGCAGTTCTTC	CASSQVYYEQFF
TRBV2	13	TRBJ2-7	NA	NA	TGTGCCAGCAGTGAAGGGCGGGGGCTCGAGCAGTACTTC	CASSEGRGLEQYF
TRBV6-1	16	TRBJ2-7	NA	NA	TGTGCCATCAGTGATGAGGAGACTAGTAAAACCTACGAGCAGTACTTC	CAISDEETSKTYEQYF
TRBV6-4	14	TRBJ1-1	NA	medium-sized	TGTGCCAGCAGTGACACCTCACGTGGGACTGAAGCTTTCTTT	CASSDTSRGTEAFF
TRBV11-2	12	TRBJ1-1	NA	few	TGTGCCAGCAGCCAGGTGGACACTGAAGCTTTCTTT	CASSQVDTEAFF
TRBV30	16	TRBJ2-1	TRBD1	NA	TGTGCCTGGAGTGCCGGGACAGGGAAAAGGAACAATGAGCAGTTCTTC	CAWSAGTGKRNNEQFF
TRBV7-2	14	TRBJ2-1	NA	NA	TGTGCCAGCAGCTTAGGGCTAGCTTACAATGAGCAGTTCTTC	CASSLGLAYNEQFF
TRBV27	17	TRBJ2-4	TRBD2	NA	TGTGCCAGCAGTCCGGGACTAGCGGGAATTGTCAAAAACATTCAGTACTTC	CASSPGLAGIVKNIQYF
TRBV11-2	12	TRBJ2-1	NA	NA	TGTGCCAGCAGCCCTACTAGAAGCGAGCAGTTCTTC	CASSPTRSEQFF
TRBV5-6	17	TRBJ1-4	TRBD1	NA	TGTGCCAGCAGCGTAATTACCGGGACAGGGTACTTTGAAAAACTGTTTTTT	CASSVITGTGYFEKLFF
TRBV21-1	14	TRBJ1-4	NA	NA	TGTGCCAGCAGGCGGGGTCAGACAAATGAAAAACTGTTTTTT	CASRRGQTNEKLFF